This passage covers 9 T cell receptor beta chains from one sample sequenced in a study of sequential checkpoint blockade in melanoma. Profiling relied on immunoSEQ multiplex PCR, and the TCRdb table lists in-frame clones only, not all of them. Of about 18,000 clones detected, 65% to 85% appear once; the ten largest clones hold under 5%. Treatment in this sample: randomized to nivolumab then ipilimumab (arm A) or the reverse (arm B). Sequenced material: tumor tissue (inferred from file names), taken from a patient given nivolumab and ipilimumab in sequence. These receptors were collected from a human donor with melanoma.

This chain links TRBV1 with TRBJ2-1; the table calls TRBD2, which could not be checked here. TRBV1 has pseudogene status. This CDR3 has 16 residues. The CDR3 coding sequence is TGCGCCAGCAGCCAAGTCCAGCGACTAGCGGTAAATGAGCAGTTCTTC. This sequence encodes CASSQVQRLAVNEQFF.

This clone showed up many times. The CDR3 DNA sequence: TGTGCCAGCAGCTACGGACAGGGGTTTTATAATTCACCCCTCCACTTT. Translated: CASSYGQGFYNSPLHF. The rearrangement joins TRBV11-3 to TRBJ1-6, with 9 bases that match TRBD1. Unmatched junction bases numbered 5, after V lost 4 bases and J lost 4 bases. The germline V gene encodes CDR1 SGHNT and CDR2 YENEEA. This CDR3 is built from 16 residues.

This rearrangement joins TRBV6-8 to TRBJ2-1, with 13 positions matching TRBD2. Germline CDR1 is MNHGY and CDR2 is SAAAGT. V lost 0 bases and J lost 9; bases outside the gene matches: 5. The CDR3 spans 16 residues. This CDR3 is CASSYSGLAGAIEQFF. DNA for the CDR3: TGTGCCAGCAGTTACTCCGGACTAGCGGGAGCTATTGAGCAGTTCTTC.

This chain links TRBV29-1 with TRBJ2-5, with D hard to call. CDR1 SQVTM and CDR2 ANQGSEA come from the germline V gene. The CDR3 totals 12 residues. Trimming took 0 bases from V and 5 from J, leaving 7 bases between them. The DNA for the CDR3 is TGCAGCGTTGAAGATCTTAGGGAGACCCAGTACTTC. Amino acids: CSVEDLRETQYF.

This chain joins TRBV14 and TRBJ2-1; 12 nucleotides line up with TRBD2. J lost 6 bases, V lost 7 bases, and 10 bases had no gene match. Germline V gives CDR1 SGHDN, CDR2 FVKESK. The CDR3 is 16 amino acids. CDR3 region: CASNTLSTSGSNEQFF. The CDR3 DNA is TGTGCCAGCAACACCCTATCGACTAGCGGGAGCAATGAGCAGTTCTTC.

The chain combines TRBV6-8 with TRBJ2-3; unclear D gene. V was clipped by 10 bases and J by 0 bases, with 14 bases between them. This CDR3 contains 14 residues. Germline V gene lookup returns CDR1 MNHGY and CDR2 SAAAGT. CDR3 nucleotides: TGTGCCATCCAAAGCGAGAGAAGCACAGATACGCAGTATTTT. Amino acids: CAIQSERSTDTQYF.

This clone was counted between two and nine times. The J gene is TRBJ2-6, the V gene TRBV30, with no clear D. The V gene's germline CDR1 is GTSNPN and CDR2 SVGIG (reference sequence). The germline V and J ends were trimmed by 3 bases and 4 bases, with 7 bases remaining between them. The CDR3 runs 13 residues. In DNA, the CDR3 is TGTGCCTGGAGCAATGGCGGGGCCAACGTCCTGACTTTC. Protein sequence: CAWSNGGANVLTF.

The chain combines TRBV19 with TRBJ1-2; D is uncertain. V lost 6 bases to trimming and J lost 1 base, with 15 bases between them. CDR1 LNHDA and CDR2 SQIVND come from the germline V gene (reference sequence). The CDR3 consists of 15 residues. The CDR3 sequence: CASRMGMGINYGYTF. The DNA of the CDR3 is TGTGCCAGTAGAATGGGGATGGGAATTAACTATGGCTACACCTTC.

The rearrangement joins TRBV14 to TRBJ2-2, with TRBD2 matching 9 bases. The germline V gene has CDR1 SGHDN and CDR2 FVKESK. Trimming cost V 4 bases and J 7 bases; bases outside gene matches: 7. The CDR3 is 15 amino acids. The CDR3 protein is CASSPLAGRGGELFF. Here the CDR3 DNA reads TGTGCCAGCAGCCCCCTAGCGGGGCGGGGCGGGGAGCTGTTTTTT.